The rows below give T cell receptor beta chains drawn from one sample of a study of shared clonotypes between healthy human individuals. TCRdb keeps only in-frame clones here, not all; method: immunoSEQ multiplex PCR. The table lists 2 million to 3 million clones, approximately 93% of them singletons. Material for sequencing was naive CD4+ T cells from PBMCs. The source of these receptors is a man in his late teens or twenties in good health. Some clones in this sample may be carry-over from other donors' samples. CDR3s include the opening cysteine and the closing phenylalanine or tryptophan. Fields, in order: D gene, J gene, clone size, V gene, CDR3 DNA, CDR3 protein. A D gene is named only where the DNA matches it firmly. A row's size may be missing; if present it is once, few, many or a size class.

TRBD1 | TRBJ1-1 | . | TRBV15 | TGTGCCACCAGCAGGGTCAGGGGGACTGAAGCTTTCTTT | CATSRVRGTEAFF
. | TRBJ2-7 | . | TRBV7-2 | TGTGCCAGCAGTTGGGACCAGGGCGCCTACGAGCAGTACTTC | CASSWDQGAYEQYF
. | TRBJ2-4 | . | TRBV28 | TGTGCCAGCAGTTTACGGGCAGGCAAAAACATTCAGTACTTC | CASSLRAGKNIQYF
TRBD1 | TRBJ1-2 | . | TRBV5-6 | TGTGCCAGCAGCGGTGGACAGGGGGTTGGCTACACCTTC | CASSGGQGVGYTF
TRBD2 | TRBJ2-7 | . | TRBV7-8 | TGTGCCAGCAGCTCGCTCCTAGCGGGAGGTTACGAGCAGTACTTC | CASSSLLAGGYEQYF
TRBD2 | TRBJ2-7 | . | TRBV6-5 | TGTGCCAGCAGTTTAGCGGGAGATTCCTACGAGCAGTACTTC | CASSLAGDSYEQYF
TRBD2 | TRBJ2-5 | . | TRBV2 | TGTGCCAGCAGAACCACTAGCGCGACCGACGAGACCCAGTACTTC | CASRTTSATDETQYF
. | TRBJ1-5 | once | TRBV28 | TGTGCCAGCAGCCCACCGGGTCAGCCCCAGCATTTT | CASSPPGQPQHF
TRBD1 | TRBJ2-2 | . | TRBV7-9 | TGTGCCAGCAGCTCCATCCGGGACAGGGGGCCCACCGGGGAGCTGTTTTTT | CASSSIRDRGPTGELFF
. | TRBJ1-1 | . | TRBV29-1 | TGCAGCGTTGATAGGGTACTACTGAACACTGAAGCTTTCTTT | CSVDRVLLNTEAFF
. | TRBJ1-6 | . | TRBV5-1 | TGCGCCAGCAGCCTGGATGCGGCGCTGGATACCCTCCACTTT | CASSLDAALDTLHF
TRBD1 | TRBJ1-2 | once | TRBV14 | TGTGCCAGCAGCCAAGCCGGGAGGGACAGGGGTAATGGCTACACCTTC | CASSQAGRDRGNGYTF
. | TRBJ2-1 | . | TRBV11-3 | TGTGCCAGCGGTCTGGGGCCCAATGAGCAGTTCTTC | CASGLGPNEQFF
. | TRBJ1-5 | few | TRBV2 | TGTGCCAGCAGTGAAGGACAGGTGAGACAGCCCCAGCATTTT | CASSEGQVRQPQHF
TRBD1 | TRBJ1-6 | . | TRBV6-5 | TGTGCCAGCAAAAGGGGGCGGGATTCACCCCTCCACTTT | CASKRGRDSPLHF
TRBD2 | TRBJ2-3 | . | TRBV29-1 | TGCAGCGCATTGCTAGCGGGAGCGGATACGCAGTATTTT | CSALLAGADTQYF
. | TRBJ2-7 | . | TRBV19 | TGTGCCAGTAGTACAGAAGGACGGGGCTACGAGCAGTACTTC | CASSTEGRGYEQYF
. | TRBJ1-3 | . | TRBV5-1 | TGCGCCAGCACCCCCCCAGGGAGTAACGGAAACACCATATATTTT | CASTPPGSNGNTIYF
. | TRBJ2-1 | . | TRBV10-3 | TGTGCCATCAGAGAGACACTAGGGGTCTCCTACAATGAGCAGTTCTTC | CAIRETLGVSYNEQFF
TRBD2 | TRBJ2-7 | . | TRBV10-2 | TGCGCCAGCAGTGGAAGCGGGGGGATCTACGAGCAGTACTTC | CASSGSGGIYEQYF
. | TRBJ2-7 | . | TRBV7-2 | TGTGCCAGCAGCTCCTCCAATCCCTACGAGCAGTACTTC | CASSSSNPYEQYF
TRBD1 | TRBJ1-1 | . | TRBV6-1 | TGTGCCGCCAGCAGACAGGGGGTAAGTGAAGCTTTCTTT | CAASRQGVSEAFF
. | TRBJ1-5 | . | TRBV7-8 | TGTGCCAGCAGAGGGGCCGCAGCGGGCAGTCAGCCCCAGCATTTT | CASRGAAAGSQPQHF